The entry that follows covers one T cell receptor (beta chain) sequence. Its antigen is as yet unknown. The sample belongs to a study of T cells in Graves' hyperthyroidism and ophthalmopathy. Findings and limits, study-wide: Expanded thyroid clonotypes (above 0.001) were mostly also found in blood. Stable hyperthyroidism was separated from ophthalmopathy by a model based on 13 V-J features.

Patients were excluded for uncontrolled infection, other autoimmune disease, pregnancy or lactation. Clinical symptoms, serum thyroxine and TRAb, thyroid ultrasound and orbital computed tomography together formed the diagnostic basis. Using RNA transcripts as the source, TCR beta CDR3 regions were amplified. An initial round of RT-PCR targeting the TCR CDR3 relied on the HTBI primer set. TCRdb used MiXCR to reprocess the multiplex PCR reads, holding one entry per CDR3 protein. Here the sample spans around 560,000 distinct CDR3 sequences, roughly a sixth being singletons. Sequencing used blood. This sequence was found in a woman in her late teens or twenties with Graves' hyperthyroidism.

For the CDR3, the DNA is TGTGCCAGCAGTTCACAGGTCTCGGATGTGAAACTGTTTTTT. Protein product: CASSSQVSDVKLFF. The chain employs TRBV28 and TRBJ1-4, with a weak D call TRBD1 (5 bases). CDR3 length: 14 amino acids. Germline-derived CDR1 and CDR2 are MDHEN and SYDVKM. Trimming pared 4 bases from V and 11 bases from J, leaving 17 bases between.